This entry lists 6 T cell receptor beta chains sequenced from one sample in a study of patients and donors after allogeneic stem cell transplantation. TCRdb re-analysed the RT-PCR reads in MiXCR, keeping a single row per CDR3 protein. Here the sample spans over 400,000 distinct CDR3 sequences, 16% being singletons. Sequencing input: blood, either unsorted or a sorted T cell fraction (not recorded which). Receptors originate from a human donor who was either an allogeneic HSCT recipient or a stem cell or donor lymphocyte infusion donor (not recorded which). It is not recorded whose cells these are; they may come from a transplant donor.

This clonotype was counted once. J is TRBJ2-1 and V is TRBV7-2; 9 bases are a match to TRBD2. CDR3 length: 16 amino acids. Losses at the gene ends were 1 base for V and 4 bases for J; bases not matched to a gene: 5. Germline V gene sequence: CDR1 SGHTA, CDR2 FQGNSA. CDR3 sequence: CASSLDMRGGYNEQFF. In DNA form, the CDR3 reads TGTGCCAGCAGCTTAGATATGCGGGGGGGGTACAATGAGCAGTTCTTC.

There are a few counts of this clonotype. The rearrangement links TRBV28 to TRBJ1-3; TRBD1 matches at 8 bases. Trimming at V came to 6 bases and at J to 4 bases, leaving 11 bases not matched to a gene. From germline, CDR1 is MDHEN and CDR2 SYDVKM. The CDR3 has 16 residues. Here the CDR3 DNA reads TGTGCCAGCAGCTTAGGACAGGGCTTCTTGGGAAACACCATATATTTT. Translated: CASSLGQGFLGNTIYF.

Here the CDR3 DNA reads TGTGCCACCAGCACGGGGAAAGAGACCCAGTACTTC. This sequence encodes CATSTGKETQYF. The V gene is TRBV15, the J gene TRBJ2-5, with D possibly TRBD2 on 5 matching bases. The CDR3 consists of 12 residues. Trimming took 4 bases from V and 3 from J, leaving 6 bases between them. Germline V gene data show CDR1 as LNHNV and CDR2 as YYDKDF (reference sequence). Together with reference TRBV15 and TRBJ2-5, the CDR3 gives the full variable domain: DAMVIQNPRYQVTQFGKPVTLSCSQTLNHNVMYWYQQKSSQAPKLLFHYYDKDFNNEADTPDNFQSRRPNTSFCFLDIRSPGLGDTAMYLCATSTGKETQYFGPGTRLLVL.

Only a few counts were recorded for this clonotype. V is TRBV5-1 and J is TRBJ1-2, with D hard to call. Trimming pared 3 bases from V and 4 bases from J, leaving 13 bases between. The CDR3 totals 14 residues. CDR1 is SGHRS, CDR2 YFSETQ, per germline. The DNA of the CDR3 is TGCGCCAGCAGCTCGCCGATCCTGGGCTATGGCTACACCTTC. Translation gives CASSSPILGYGYTF. Looking up the rest from reference TRBV5-1 and TRBJ1-2 gives the full variable domain: KAGVTQTPRYLIKTRGQQVTLSCSPISGHRSVSWYQQTPGQGLQFLFEYFSETQRNKGNFPGRFSGRQFSNSRSEMNVSTLELGDSALYLCASSSPILGYGYTFGSGTRLTVV.

This chain uses TRBV15 with TRBJ2-1; 10 bases are a match to TRBD2. V shed 3 bases, J shed 0 bases, and the junction held 5 bases outside the gene matches. Germline assignment: CDR1 LNHNV and CDR2 YYDKDF (reference sequence). This CDR3 comprises 17 residues. This chain's CDR3 is CATSRTSGLSSYNEQFF. The CDR3 DNA reads as TGTGCCACCAGCAGGACTAGCGGGTTAAGCTCCTACAATGAGCAGTTCTTC.

This rearrangement joins TRBV24-1 to TRBJ2-3; 9 nucleotides align to TRBD1. Losses at the gene ends were 4 bases for V and 1 base for J; bases not matched to a gene: 2. Germline V gives CDR1 KGHDR, CDR2 SFDVKD. CDR3 length: 15 amino acids. The CDR3 sequence: CATSDGTGRTDTQYF. The DNA of the CDR3 is TGTGCCACCAGTGACGGGACAGGGCGCACAGATACGCAGTATTTT.